The clone carrying this TCR beta chain showed up many times. The CDR3 has 13 residues. Germline CDR1 MNHNS, CDR2 SASEGT. V was clipped by 6 bases and J by 4 bases, with 10 bases between them. Using its own MiXCR run on the PCR reads, TCRdb lists one record per CDR3 protein. The table has 12,000 or so distinct CDR3 sequences, 26% seen once. This record comes from a study of immune characterization of retroperitoneal liposarcoma. The source is a female donor with retroperitoneal liposarcoma. Sequenced: tumor tissue. The rearrangement uses TRBV6-1 and TRBJ2-1, with D perhaps matching TRBD2 (5 bases). The CDR3 sequence: CASSSTGYNEQFF. The CDR3 DNA sequence: TGTGCCAGCAGCTCTACGGGGTACAATGAGCAGTTCTTC.